The table lists the clone carrying this TCR beta chain with many counts. These data come from a study of T cell repertoires in cytomegalovirus infection. Turning to the study itself: In public TCR beta signatures, there were indications of both CMV infection and matching HLA type.

MiXCR was run by TCRdb on the reads, yielding one entry per CDR3 protein. Among roughly 600,000 distinct CDR3 sequences listed, 20% to 25% were seen once. This receptor was identified in a human donor in good health (CMV status not recorded). Some clones in this sample may be carry-over from other donors' samples. The sequenced material came from CD8+ T cells from PBMCs.

CDR3 in amino acids: CASNGGTEAFF. In DNA form, the CDR3 reads TGTGCCAGCAACGGAGGGACTGAAGCTTTCTTT. The rearrangement uses TRBV6-1 and TRBJ1-1; D uncertain. The V and J ends lost 7 bases and 5 bases respectively, with 8 bases between them. This CDR3 has 11 amino acids. Looked up from germline, CDR1 is MNHNS and CDR2 is SASEGT.